A single sample gave rise to the 31 T cell receptor beta chains below, sequenced in a study of shared clonotypes between healthy human individuals. Here immunoSEQ multiplex PCR was the method, and the copy in TCRdb shows in-frame clones only, minus some. The data show over 2 million clones, 85% to 95% seen once. The sample was naive CD4+ T cells from PBMCs. Subset reported: CD45RA+ positively selected. The receptor source for this set is a man aged 18 to 30 in good health. Some clones in this sample may be carry-over from other donors' samples.

As to this clone: The sample holds other DNA sequences that translate to the same CDR3. The chain has TRBV4-1 and TRBJ2-7; the D is unclear. The CDR3 spans 13 residues. The germline gives CDR1 MGHRA, CDR2 YSYEKL. V was shortened by 0 bases and J by 1 base, with 4 bases between the two germline ends. CDR3 nucleotides: TGCGCCAGCAGCCAAGACAGTTCCTACGAGCAGTACTTC. Protein: CASSQDSSYEQYF.

The genes are TRBV5-1 and TRBJ2-3; TRBD2 might be the D (6 bases). Germline CDR1 reads SGHRS; CDR2 reads YFSETQ. V dropped 3 bases and J dropped 4 bases, with 18 bases sitting between them. The CDR3 has 16 amino acids. The CDR3 DNA follows: TGCGCCAGCAGCTCCAACGGTGGAGGGCGGGCAGATACGCAGTATTTT. Protein product: CASSSNGGGRADTQYF.

The chain carries TRBV7-2 and TRBJ2-7; unclear D gene. Germline V gene lookup returns CDR1 SGHTA and CDR2 FQGNSA. Trimming removed 3 bases from V and 4 bases from J, with 16 bases in between. The CDR3 spans 15 residues. CDR3 amino acids: CASSLVDGVGYEQYF. Written as DNA, the CDR3 is TGTGCCAGCAGCTTGGTCGACGGAGTAGGATACGAGCAGTACTTC.

The chain couples TRBV19 to TRBJ1-5; the D is unclear. Germline CDR1 reads LNHDA; CDR2 reads SQIVND (reference sequence). Trimming took off 1 base at V and 4 bases at J, with 11 bases between the two ends. CDR3 length: 15 amino acids. The DNA of the CDR3 is TGTGCCAGTAGTATAGTGGGCAAGGCGAATCAGCCCCAGCATTTT. The encoded protein is CASSIVGKANQPQHF.

This chain links TRBV7-2 with TRBJ1-3; the D is unclear. Trimming stripped 4 bases from V and 7 bases from J, with 20 bases between. Per the germline V gene, CDR1 is SGHTA and CDR2 is FQGNSA. This CDR3 has 16 residues. The CDR3 DNA reads as TGTGCCAGCAGCTCCTCTTTGACATCGTGGTGGAACACCATATATTTT. Translation: CASSSSLTSWWNTIYF.

The chain is built from TRBV30 and TRBJ2-5, with D hard to call. V lost 5 bases and J 4 bases, leaving 8 bases between the germline ends. The CDR3 totals 11 residues. The germline V gene has CDR1 GTSNPN and CDR2 SVGIG (reference sequence). Here the CDR3 DNA reads TGTGCCTGGGCCTTTGGAGAGACCCAGTACTTC. Translated, it gives CAWAFGETQYF.

V gene TRBV5-6 combines with J gene TRBJ2-7, with D maybe TRBD2 (6 bases). Germline CDR1 is SGHDT and CDR2 is YYEEEE. V was pared by 0 bases and J by 6 bases, with 10 bases between. This CDR3 has 13 amino acids. The CDR3 nucleotides read TGTGCCAGCAGCTTGGCTTTCGGGAGCGAGCAGTACTTC. Translated, it gives CASSLAFGSEQYF.

This rearrangement joins TRBV10-3 to TRBJ2-5; D ambiguous. Germline lookup yields CDR1 ENHRY and CDR2 SYGVKD. V shed 7 bases and J shed 4 bases, with 10 bases lying between them. The CDR3 extends over 12 amino acids. The CDR3 region is CAIKSSGETQYF. The CDR3 DNA follows: TGTGCCATCAAATCTTCGGGAGAGACCCAGTACTTC.

V and J are TRBV29-1 and TRBJ2-6, with a tentative D call TRBD1 (6 bases). The V gene lost 1 base and the J gene lost 2 bases, with 12 bases spanning the gap. The CDR3 runs 16 residues. Germline assignment: CDR1 SQVTM and CDR2 ANQGSEA. CDR3 nucleotides: TGCAGCGTTGAAGCCACAGGGAAACCTGGGGCCAACGTCCTGACTTTC. It translates to CSVEATGKPGANVLTF.

The chain has TRBV9 and TRBJ2-3; 8 positions agree with TRBD2. CDR3 size: 17 residues. V lost 2 bases, J lost 6 bases, and 14 bases stayed unmatched. Germline V gene data show CDR1 as SGDLS and CDR2 as YYNGEE. The CDR3 sequence is CASSVSMLASGSDTQYF. CDR3 coding DNA: TGTGCCAGCAGCGTGAGCATGTTGGCTAGCGGGTCGGATACGCAGTATTTT.

The chain recombines TRBV10-3 with TRBJ1-1; D is undetermined. Trimming took off 4 bases at V and 1 base at J, with 10 bases between the two ends. The CDR3 runs 14 residues. Germline V CDR1 and CDR2: ENHRY, SYGVKD. The CDR3 reads CAISGPARNTEAFF. CDR3 nucleotide sequence: TGTGCCATCAGTGGGCCCGCCCGGAACACTGAAGCTTTCTTT.

This clone was seen only once. J is TRBJ2-4 and V is TRBV5-1; no clear D gene. Between the trimmed V and J ends, which lost 1 base and 5 bases, there was a span of 4 bases. Germline V lookup: CDR1 SGHRS, CDR2 YFSETQ. There are 12 residues in the CDR3. CDR3 nucleotide sequence: TGCGCCAGCAGCTTGACCCAAAACATTCAGTACTTC. It specifies CASSLTQNIQYF.

V is TRBV9 and J is TRBJ2-2; TRBD1 aligns across 9 bases. The junction had 12 bases not matched to a gene; V was cut back by 0 bases and J by 6 bases. Germline CDR1 is SGDLS and CDR2 is YYNGEE. The CDR3 contains 18 residues. The CDR3 DNA reads TGTGCCAGCAGCGTAGCTATGCCGGGACAGGGAAGGGCCGGGGAGCTGTTTTTT. The encoded protein is CASSVAMPGQGRAGELFF.

The chain uses TRBV6-6 and TRBJ2-7; 7 bases fit TRBD2. V shed 5 bases, J shed 2 bases, and the junction held 9 bases outside the gene matches. The CDR3 length is 15 residues. Germline CDR1 and CDR2: MNHNY and SVGAGI (reference sequence). CDR3 in DNA: TGTGCCAGCAGTCCCAGACTAGCTGCCCCCTACGAGCAGTACTTC. Encoded protein: CASSPRLAAPYEQYF.

Note on this clone: This same CDR3 is encoded by further DNA sequences in the sample. The chain links TRBV7-9 to TRBJ1-1, with no clear D. Per germline, CDR1 SEHNR and CDR2 FQNEAQ (reference sequence). This CDR3 spans 13 amino acids. Trimming left V 3 bases short and J 6 bases short, with 11 bases between. In nucleotides, the CDR3 is TGTGCCAGCAGCTTGGAGGGAGGAGCTGAAGCTTTCTTT. It is translated as CASSLEGGAEAFF.

The CDR3 nucleotides are TGTGCCAGCAGTGGTGAGGGCCTAGCCTACAATGAGCAGTTCTTC. This encodes CASSGEGLAYNEQFF. This chain joins TRBV2 and TRBJ2-1, with D perhaps matching TRBD2 (5 bases). CDR3 length: 15 residues. Germline CDR1 reads SNHLY; CDR2 reads FYNNEI. Trimming took off 4 bases at V and 2 bases at J, with 12 bases between the two ends.

This clone has a single count. The chain recombines TRBV11-2 with TRBJ2-2; tentatively, D is TRBD2 (6 bases). In germline, CDR1 is SGHAT, CDR2 FQNNGV. The CDR3 has 17 amino acids. The V end was cut by 6 bases, the J end by 0 bases, with 17 bases between. CDR3 DNA sequence: TGTGCCAGCAGATACGCCAGGGACTTCCCGAACACCGGGGAGCTGTTTTTT. It specifies CASRYARDFPNTGELFF. The full variable domain, completed using reference TRBV11-2 and TRBJ2-2, is EAGVAQSPRYKIIEKRQSVAFWCNPISGHATLYWYQQILGQGPKLLIQFQNNGVVDDSQLPKDRFSAERLKGVDSTLKIQPAKLEDSAVYLCASRYARDFPNTGELFFGEGSRLTVL.

The chain joins TRBV11-2 to TRBJ2-1, with D unclear. The CDR3 is made up of 14 amino acids. Germline assignment: CDR1 SGHAT and CDR2 FQNNGV. V shed 1 base and J shed 5 bases, with 9 bases lying between them. CDR3 nucleotide sequence: TGTGCCAGCAGCTTAGGTTCACGGGACAATGAGCAGTTCTTC. As protein: CASSLGSRDNEQFF.

This clone has just one count. J is TRBJ2-3 and V is TRBV15, with no clear D. The CDR3 sequence is 11 residues long. CDR1 and CDR2 from the germline V gene are LNHNV and YYDKDF (reference sequence). V was cut by 8 bases and J by 4 bases, with 7 bases left in between. The CDR3 loop reads CATQLADTQYF. The CDR3 nucleotides read TGTGCCACCCAACTGGCAGATACGCAGTATTTT.

This clone was counted a single time. The chain links TRBV5-1 to TRBJ2-7; no clear D. Germline CDR1 and CDR2: SGHRS and YFSETQ. The CDR3 has 13 residues. Trimming pared 2 bases from V and 7 bases from J, leaving 13 bases between. The chain's CDR3 is CASSLMSLEEQYF. The DNA of the CDR3 is TGCGCCAGCAGCTTAATGTCGCTAGAGGAGCAGTACTTC.

The chain employs TRBV7-6 and TRBJ2-1; D uncertain. From germline, CDR1 is SGHVS and CDR2 FNYEAQ. Trimming shortened V by 5 bases and J by 0 bases, and 14 bases separated the two germline ends. This CDR3 comprises 16 residues. The CDR3 loop is CASSAGGLNSYNEQFF. For the CDR3, the DNA is TGTGCCAGCAGCGCCGGTGGGCTAAACTCCTACAATGAGCAGTTCTTC. The complete variable domain, with remaining parts taken from reference TRBV7-6 and TRBJ2-1, reads GAGVSQSPRYKVTKRGQDVALRCDPISGHVSLYWYRQALGQGPEFLTYFNYEAQQDKSGLPNDRFSAERPEGSISTLTIQRTEQRDSAMYRCASSAGGLNSYNEQFFGPGTRLTVL.

J is TRBJ1-5 and V is TRBV10-1; 12 bases are shared with TRBD1. Trimming took 7 bases from V and 1 from J; bases not matched to a gene: 14. This CDR3 has 19 residues. Germline V lookup: CDR1 WNHNN, CDR2 SYGVQD (reference sequence). The CDR3 coding sequence is TGCGCCAGCATCCCACGGGGACAGGGGGCGCGTAAGAGCAATCAGCCCCAGCATTTT. Its protein is CASIPRGQGARKSNQPQHF.

The chain combines TRBV18 with TRBJ1-4, with TRBD1 identical over 9 bases. This CDR3 is 18 amino acids long. CDR1 is KGHSH and CDR2 is LQKENI in the germline V gene. V shed 2 bases, J shed 0 bases, and the junction held 7 bases outside the gene matches. The CDR3 bases are TGTGCCAGCTCACCATATATGGGACAGGGAACAACTAATGAAAAACTGTTTTTT. Translating it yields CASSPYMGQGTTNEKLFF.

This chain links TRBV29-1 with TRBJ2-7; a possible D gene is TRBD2 (5 bases). The length of the CDR3 is 11 residues. The V end lost 4 bases, the J end lost 4 bases, and 8 bases lay between the germline ends. Germline-derived CDR1 and CDR2 are SQVTM and ANQGSEA. CDR3 loop: CSVVLAYEQYF. DNA for the CDR3: TGCAGCGTTGTGCTAGCTTACGAGCAGTACTTC.

The chain has TRBV7-2 and TRBJ2-7; TRBD2 might be the D (6 bases). With 2 bases removed from V and 3 bases from J, the gap between germline ends came to 11 bases. CDR1 is SGHTA and CDR2 is FQGNSA in the germline V gene. The CDR3 is made up of 14 amino acids. CDR3 sequence reads: CASSLSGVVYEQYF. The CDR3 DNA reads as TGTGCCAGCAGCTTATCGGGAGTGGTCTACGAGCAGTACTTC.

This chain links TRBV28 with TRBJ1-5, with D perhaps matching TRBD1 (5 bases). The CDR3 sequence is 18 residues long. CDR1 MDHEN and CDR2 SYDVKM come from the germline V gene. V lost 6 bases and J lost 0, with 21 bases in between. CDR3 sequence: CASRSSRAGGISNQPQHF. The CDR3 DNA reads TGTGCCAGCAGAAGTTCCAGGGCGGGGGGGATTAGCAATCAGCCCCAGCATTTT. The full variable domain, its missing parts supplied by reference TRBV28 and TRBJ1-5, is DVKVTQSSRYLVKRTGEKVFLECVQDMDHENMFWYRQDPGLGLRLIYFSYDVKMKEKGDIPEGYSVSREKKERFSLILESASTNQTSMYLCASRSSRAGGISNQPQHFGDGTRLSIL.

This clone came up a few times. Within the sample, other DNA sequences also encode this same CDR3. The chain couples TRBV28 to TRBJ1-1; D not resolved. CDR1 is MDHEN and CDR2 is SYDVKM in the germline V gene. This CDR3 comprises 11 residues. Trimming cost V 7 bases and J 0 bases, with 3 bases left between them. The CDR3 region is CASTVNTEAFF. For the CDR3, the DNA is TGTGCCAGCACTGTGAACACTGAAGCTTTCTTT.

The chain has TRBV28 and TRBJ2-1; perhaps TRBD1 as D (6 bases). Trimming removed 7 bases at V and 4 bases at J, with 17 bases between. From germline, CDR1 is MDHEN and CDR2 SYDVKM. The CDR3 runs 15 residues. CDR3 DNA sequence: TGTGCCAGCACCCATCAGCAGGGGCTTTACAATGAGCAGTTCTTC. Translation gives CASTHQQGLYNEQFF.

V and J are TRBV2 and TRBJ2-1, with TRBD2 matching over 11 bases. The CDR3 has 11 residues. V lost 6 bases and J lost 12; bases outside the gene matches: 1. Germline CDR1 and CDR2: SNHLY and FYNNEI. The CDR3, as DNA: TGTGCCAGCAGAGGGACTAGCGGGCAGTTCTTC. It codes for CASRGTSGQFF.

V usage is TRBV7-2 and J usage is TRBJ2-7; D remains ambiguous. Germline CDR1 and CDR2: SGHTA and FQGNSA. The CDR3 loop spans 14 amino acids. Trimming removed 2 bases at V and 6 bases at J, with 14 bases between. CDR3 loop: CASSLRVGSFEQYF. Here the CDR3 DNA reads TGTGCCAGCAGCTTACGGGTAGGAAGCTTCGAGCAGTACTTC.

The chain has TRBV11-2 and TRBJ2-7; possible D gene TRBD2, 6 bases. CDR1 and CDR2 (germline): SGHAT, FQNNGV. The CDR3 length is 14 residues. V was cut by 4 bases and J by 7 bases, with 17 bases left in between. CDR3 in DNA: TGTGCCAGCAGCTCGGGACTGCTGTCGACGGAGCAGTACTTC. As protein: CASSSGLLSTEQYF.